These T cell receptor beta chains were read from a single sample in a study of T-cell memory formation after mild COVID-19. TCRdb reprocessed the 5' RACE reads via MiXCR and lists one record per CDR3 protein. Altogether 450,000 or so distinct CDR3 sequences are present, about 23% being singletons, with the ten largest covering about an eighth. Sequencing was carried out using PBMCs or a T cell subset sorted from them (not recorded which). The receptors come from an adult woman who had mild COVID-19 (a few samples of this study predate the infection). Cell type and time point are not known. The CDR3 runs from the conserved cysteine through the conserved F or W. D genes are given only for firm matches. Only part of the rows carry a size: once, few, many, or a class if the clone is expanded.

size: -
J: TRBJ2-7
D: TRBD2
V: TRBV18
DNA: TGTGCCAGCTCACCTATGGGACTAGCGGGAGGGAACGAGCAGTACTTC
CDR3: CASSPMGLAGGNEQYF

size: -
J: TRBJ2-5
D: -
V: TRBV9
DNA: TGTGCCAGCAGCGTAGTGGGCAGGGGGAGGGAGACCCAGTACTTC
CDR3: CASSVVGRGRETQYF

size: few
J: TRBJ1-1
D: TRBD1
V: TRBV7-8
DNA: TGTGCCAGCAGCGCAGAACGGTTCGGGACAGGGCGCCTGAACACTGAAGCTTTCTTT
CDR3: CASSAERFGTGRLNTEAFF

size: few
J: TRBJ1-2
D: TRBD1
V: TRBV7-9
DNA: TGTGCCAGCAGCTTAGCGGACAGGTCCGGGGGTTTCATCTTC
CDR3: CASSLADRSGGFIF

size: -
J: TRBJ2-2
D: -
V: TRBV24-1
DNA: TGTGCCACCAGTGATTTGGTCCGTAACACCGGGGAGCTGTTTTTT
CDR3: CATSDLVRNTGELFF

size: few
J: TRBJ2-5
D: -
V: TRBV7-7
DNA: TGTGCCAGCAGCTCCCAACACGGGGGAGAAGAGACCCAGTACTTC
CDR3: CASSSQHGGEETQYF

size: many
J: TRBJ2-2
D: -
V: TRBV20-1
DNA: TGCAGTGCTAGAGATAGGGAACAGGGAGAGACCGGGGAGCTGTTTTTT
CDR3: CSARDREQGETGELFF

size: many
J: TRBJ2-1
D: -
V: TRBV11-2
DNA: TGTGCCAGCAGCCAAGTGGGGGGATTCGTCGATGAGCAGTTCTTC
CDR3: CASSQVGGFVDEQFF

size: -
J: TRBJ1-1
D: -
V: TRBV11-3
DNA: TGTGCCAGCAGCTCCCCGGGCACTGAAGCTTTCTTT
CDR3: CASSSPGTEAFF

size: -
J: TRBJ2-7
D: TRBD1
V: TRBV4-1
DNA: TGCGCCAGCCGGCAGGGACAGGGACCCTACGAGCAGTACTTC
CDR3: CASRQGQGPYEQYF

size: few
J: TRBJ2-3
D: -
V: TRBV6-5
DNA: TGTGCCAGCAGTTACGTGGGGTCAAGCACAGATACGCAGTATTTT
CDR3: CASSYVGSSTDTQYF

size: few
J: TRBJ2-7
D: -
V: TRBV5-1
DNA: TGCGCCAGCAGCTTGGAGTTTACAGGGCTCACCTACGAGCAGTACTTC
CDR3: CASSLEFTGLTYEQYF

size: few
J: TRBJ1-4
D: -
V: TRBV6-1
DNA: TGTGCCAGCAGTGACGGACTGAGGGATGAAAAACTGTTTTTT
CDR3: CASSDGLRDEKLFF

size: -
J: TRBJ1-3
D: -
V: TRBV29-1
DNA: TGCAGCGTTGCTGTCCAGGGTAGAAACACCATATATTTT
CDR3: CSVAVQGRNTIYF

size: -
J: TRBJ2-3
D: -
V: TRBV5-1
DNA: TGCGCCAGCAGCAGAGAAGCGGGTACCAGCACAGATACGCAGTATTTT
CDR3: CASSREAGTSTDTQYF

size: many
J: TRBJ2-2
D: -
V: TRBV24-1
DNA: TGTGCCACCAGTGATCCGGGGACGGGGAACACCGGGGAGCTGTTTTTT
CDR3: CATSDPGTGNTGELFF

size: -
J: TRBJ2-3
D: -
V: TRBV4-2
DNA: TGTGCCAGCAGCCAAGAGGGCCCTAGCACAGATACGCAGTATTTT
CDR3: CASSQEGPSTDTQYF